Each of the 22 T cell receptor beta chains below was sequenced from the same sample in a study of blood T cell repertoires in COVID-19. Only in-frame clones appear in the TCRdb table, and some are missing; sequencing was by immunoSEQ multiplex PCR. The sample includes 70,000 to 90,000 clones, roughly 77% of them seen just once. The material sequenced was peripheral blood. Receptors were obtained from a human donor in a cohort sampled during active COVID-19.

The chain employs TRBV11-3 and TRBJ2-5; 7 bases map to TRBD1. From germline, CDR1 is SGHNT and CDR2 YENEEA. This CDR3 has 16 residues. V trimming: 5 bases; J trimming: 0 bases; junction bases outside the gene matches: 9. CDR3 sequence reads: CASSRGQVNHQETQYF. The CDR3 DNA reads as TGTGCCAGCAGCCGCGGACAGGTCAACCACCAAGAGACCCAGTACTTC.

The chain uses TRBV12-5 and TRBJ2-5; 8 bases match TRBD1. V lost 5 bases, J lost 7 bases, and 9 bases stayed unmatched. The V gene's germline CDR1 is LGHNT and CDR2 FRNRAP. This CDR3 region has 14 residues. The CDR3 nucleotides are TGTGCTAGTGGTCCCAACAGGGGGTTAGGGACCCAGTACTTC. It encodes CASGPNRGLGTQYF.

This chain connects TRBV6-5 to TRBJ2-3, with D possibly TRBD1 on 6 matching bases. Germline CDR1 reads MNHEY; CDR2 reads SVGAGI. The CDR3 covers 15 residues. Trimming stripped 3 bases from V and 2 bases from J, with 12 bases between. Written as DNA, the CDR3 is TGTGCCAGCAGTTATGGGGACACACACACAGATACGCAGTATTTT. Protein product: CASSYGDTHTDTQYF.

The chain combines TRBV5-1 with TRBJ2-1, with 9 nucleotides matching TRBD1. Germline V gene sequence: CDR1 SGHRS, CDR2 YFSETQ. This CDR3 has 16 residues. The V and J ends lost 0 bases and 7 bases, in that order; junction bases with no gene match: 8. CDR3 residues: CASSLDEGQGWNEQFF. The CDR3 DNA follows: TGCGCCAGCAGCTTGGATGAAGGACAGGGGTGGAATGAGCAGTTCTTC.

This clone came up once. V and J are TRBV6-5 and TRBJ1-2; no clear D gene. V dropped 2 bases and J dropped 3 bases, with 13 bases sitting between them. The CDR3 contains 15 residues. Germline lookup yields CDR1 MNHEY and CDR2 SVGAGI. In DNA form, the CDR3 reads TGTGCCAGCAGTTACGAGGAGCGCCCCTACTATGGCTACACCTTC. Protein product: CASSYEERPYYGYTF.

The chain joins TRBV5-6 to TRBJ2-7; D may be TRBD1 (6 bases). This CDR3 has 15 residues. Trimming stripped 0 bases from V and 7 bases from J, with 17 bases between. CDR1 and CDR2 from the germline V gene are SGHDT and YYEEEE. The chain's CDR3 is CASSLVGHPTSEQYF. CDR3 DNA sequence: TGTGCCAGCAGCTTGGTGGGACACCCAACGTCGGAGCAGTACTTC.

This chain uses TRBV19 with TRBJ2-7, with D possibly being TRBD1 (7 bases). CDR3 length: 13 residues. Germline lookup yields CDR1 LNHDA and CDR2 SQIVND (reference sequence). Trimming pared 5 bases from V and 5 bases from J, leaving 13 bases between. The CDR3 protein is CASSLGQRDEQYF. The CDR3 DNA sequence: TGTGCCAGTAGTTTGGGACAGCGGGACGAGCAGTACTTC.

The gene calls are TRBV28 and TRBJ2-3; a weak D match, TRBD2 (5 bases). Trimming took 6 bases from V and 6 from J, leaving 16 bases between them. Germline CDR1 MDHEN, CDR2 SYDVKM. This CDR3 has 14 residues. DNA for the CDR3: TGTGCCAGCAGCCCCGGGATCTTAAGGGATACGCAGTATTTT. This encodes CASSPGILRDTQYF.

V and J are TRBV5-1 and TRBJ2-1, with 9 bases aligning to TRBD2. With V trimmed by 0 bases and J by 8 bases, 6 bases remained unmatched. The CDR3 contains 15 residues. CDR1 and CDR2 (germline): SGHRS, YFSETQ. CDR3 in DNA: TGCGCCAGCAGCTTGGAAATAGCGGGAGTCCATGAGCAGTTCTTC. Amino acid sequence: CASSLEIAGVHEQFF.

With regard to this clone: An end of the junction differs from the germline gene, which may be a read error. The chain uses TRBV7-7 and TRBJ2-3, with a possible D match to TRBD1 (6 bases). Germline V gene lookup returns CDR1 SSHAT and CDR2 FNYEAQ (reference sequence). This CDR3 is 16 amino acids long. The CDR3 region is CASSLVGPGETDTQYF. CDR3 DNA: TGTGCTAGCAGCTTAGTTGGGCCAGGGGAGACAGATACGCAGTATTTT.

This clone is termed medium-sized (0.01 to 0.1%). The CDR3 reads CTSSQEWGCHNQPQHF. The DNA for the CDR3 is TGCACCAGCAGCCAAGAATGGGGCTGCCACAATCAGCCCCAGCATTTT. This rearrangement joins TRBV1 to TRBJ1-5; the table calls TRBD1, which could not be checked here. TRBV1 is a documented pseudogene. This CDR3 has 16 residues.

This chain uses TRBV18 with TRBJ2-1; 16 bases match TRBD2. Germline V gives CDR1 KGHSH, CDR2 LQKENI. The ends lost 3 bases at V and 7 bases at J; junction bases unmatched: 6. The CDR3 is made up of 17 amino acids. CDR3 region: CASSPLMGLAGGNEQFF. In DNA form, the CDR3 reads TGTGCCAGCTCACCCCTAATGGGACTAGCGGGAGGGAATGAGCAGTTCTTC.

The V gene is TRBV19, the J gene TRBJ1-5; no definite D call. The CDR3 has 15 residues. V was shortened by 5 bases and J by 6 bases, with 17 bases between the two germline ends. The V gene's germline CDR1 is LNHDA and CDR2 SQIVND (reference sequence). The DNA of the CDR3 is TGTGCCAGTAGTTTCGGGGAATATATATCTCAGCCCCAGCATTTT. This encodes CASSFGEYISQPQHF.

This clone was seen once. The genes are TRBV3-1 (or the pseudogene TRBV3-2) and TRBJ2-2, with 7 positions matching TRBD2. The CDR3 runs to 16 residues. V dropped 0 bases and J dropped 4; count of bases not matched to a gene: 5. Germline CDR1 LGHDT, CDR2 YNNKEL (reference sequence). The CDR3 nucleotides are TGTGCCAGCAGCCAAGATGGCGGGAGTGTCACCGGGGAGCTGTTTTTT. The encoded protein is CASSQDGGSVTGELFF.

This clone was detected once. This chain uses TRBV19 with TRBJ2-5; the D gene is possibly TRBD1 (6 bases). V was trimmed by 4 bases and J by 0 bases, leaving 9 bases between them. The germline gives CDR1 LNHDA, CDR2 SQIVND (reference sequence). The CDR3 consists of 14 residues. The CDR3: CASSRTADQETQYF. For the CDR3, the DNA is TGTGCCAGTAGTAGGACAGCCGACCAAGAGACCCAGTACTTC.

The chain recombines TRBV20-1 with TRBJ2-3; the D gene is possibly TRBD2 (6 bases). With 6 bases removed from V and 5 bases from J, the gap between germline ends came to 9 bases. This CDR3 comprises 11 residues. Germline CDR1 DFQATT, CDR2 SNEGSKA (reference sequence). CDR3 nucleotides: TGCAGTGCAGAAGCGGGAGATACGCAGTATTTT. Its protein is CSAEAGDTQYF.

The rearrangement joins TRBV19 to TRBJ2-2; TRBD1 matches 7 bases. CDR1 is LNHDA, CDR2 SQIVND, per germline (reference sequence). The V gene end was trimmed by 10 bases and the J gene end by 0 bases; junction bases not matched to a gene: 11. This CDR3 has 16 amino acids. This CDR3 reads CATISDRAPNTGELFF. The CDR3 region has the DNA TGTGCCACAATTTCCGACAGGGCCCCGAACACCGGGGAGCTGTTTTTT.

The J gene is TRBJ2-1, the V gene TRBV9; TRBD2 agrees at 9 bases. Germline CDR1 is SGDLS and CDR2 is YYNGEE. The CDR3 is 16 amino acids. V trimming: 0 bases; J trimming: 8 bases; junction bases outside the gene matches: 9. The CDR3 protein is CASSVGVGTSRDEQFF. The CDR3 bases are TGTGCCAGCAGCGTAGGTGTGGGGACTAGCCGGGATGAGCAGTTCTTC.

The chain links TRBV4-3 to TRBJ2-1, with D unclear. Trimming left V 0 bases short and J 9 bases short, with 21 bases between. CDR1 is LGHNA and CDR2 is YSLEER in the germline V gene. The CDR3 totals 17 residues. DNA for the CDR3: TGCGCCAGCAGCCAAGATCGGCAAGCGTCCTTTTTAAGTGAGCAGTTCTTC. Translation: CASSQDRQASFLSEQFF.

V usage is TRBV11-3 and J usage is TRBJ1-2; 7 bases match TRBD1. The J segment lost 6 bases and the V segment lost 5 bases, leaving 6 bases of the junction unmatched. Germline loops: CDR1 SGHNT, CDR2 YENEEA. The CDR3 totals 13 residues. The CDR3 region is CASSQIQGDGYTF. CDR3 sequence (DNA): TGTGCCAGCAGCCAGATCCAGGGGGATGGCTACACCTTC.

The CDR3 loop is CASSLLETQYF. CDR3 nucleotide sequence: TGTGCCAGCAGTTTACTAGAGACCCAGTACTTC. The genes are TRBV12-3 or TRBV12-4 and TRBJ2-5; the D is unclear. There are 11 residues in the CDR3. The ends were cut back, 2 bases at V and 4 bases at J, with 2 bases in the middle.

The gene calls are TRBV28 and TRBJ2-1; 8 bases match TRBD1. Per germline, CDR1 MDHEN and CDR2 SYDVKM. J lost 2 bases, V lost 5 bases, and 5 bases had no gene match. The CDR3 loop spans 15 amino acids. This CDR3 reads CASSHGTGTYNEQFF. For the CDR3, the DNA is TGTGCCAGCAGTCACGGGACAGGAACCTACAATGAGCAGTTCTTC. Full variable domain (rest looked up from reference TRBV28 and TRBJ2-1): DVKVTQSSRYLVKRTGEKVFLECVQDMDHENMFWYRQDPGLGLRLIYFSYDVKMKEKGDIPEGYSVSREKKERFSLILESASTNQTSMYLCASSHGTGTYNEQFFGPGTRLTVL.